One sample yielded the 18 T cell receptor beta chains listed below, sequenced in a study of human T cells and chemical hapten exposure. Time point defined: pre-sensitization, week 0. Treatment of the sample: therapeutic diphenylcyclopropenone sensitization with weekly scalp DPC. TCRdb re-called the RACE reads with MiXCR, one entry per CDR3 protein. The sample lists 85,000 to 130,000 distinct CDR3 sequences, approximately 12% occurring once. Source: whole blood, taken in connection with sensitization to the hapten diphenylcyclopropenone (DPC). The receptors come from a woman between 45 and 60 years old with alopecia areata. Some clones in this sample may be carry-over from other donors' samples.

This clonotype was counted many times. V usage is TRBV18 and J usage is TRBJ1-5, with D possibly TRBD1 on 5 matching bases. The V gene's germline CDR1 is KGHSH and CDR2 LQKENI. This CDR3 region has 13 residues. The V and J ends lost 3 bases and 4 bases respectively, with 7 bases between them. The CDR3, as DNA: TGTGCCAGCTCACCTGGGGGTAATCAGCCCCAGCATTTT. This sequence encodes CASSPGGNQPQHF.

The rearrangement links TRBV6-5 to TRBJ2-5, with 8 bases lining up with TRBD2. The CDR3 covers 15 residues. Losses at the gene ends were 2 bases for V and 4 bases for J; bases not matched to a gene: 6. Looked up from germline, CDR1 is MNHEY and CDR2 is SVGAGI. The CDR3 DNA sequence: TGTGCCAGCAGTTACGGAGCGGGAGATAGAGAGACCCAGTACTTC. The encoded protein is CASSYGAGDRETQYF.

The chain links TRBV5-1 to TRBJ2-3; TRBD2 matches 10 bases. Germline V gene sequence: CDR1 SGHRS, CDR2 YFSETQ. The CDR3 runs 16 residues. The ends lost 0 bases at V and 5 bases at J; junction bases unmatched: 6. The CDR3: CASSLVASGSGDTQYF. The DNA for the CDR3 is TGCGCCAGCAGCTTGGTGGCTAGCGGGAGTGGAGATACGCAGTATTTT.

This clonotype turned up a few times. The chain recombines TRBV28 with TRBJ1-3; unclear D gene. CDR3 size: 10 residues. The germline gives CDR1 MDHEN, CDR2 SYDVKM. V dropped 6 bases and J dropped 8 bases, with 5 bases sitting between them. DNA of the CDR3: TGTGCCAGCAGCCTGCACACCATATATTTT. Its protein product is CASSLHTIYF.

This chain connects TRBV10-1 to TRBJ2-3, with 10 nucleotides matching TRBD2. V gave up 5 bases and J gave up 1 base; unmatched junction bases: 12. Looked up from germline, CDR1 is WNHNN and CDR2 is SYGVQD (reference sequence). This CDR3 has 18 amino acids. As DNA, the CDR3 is TGCGCCAGCAGTACCGGGACTAGCGCAACACAACGCACAGATACGCAGTATTTT. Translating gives CASSTGTSATQRTDTQYF.

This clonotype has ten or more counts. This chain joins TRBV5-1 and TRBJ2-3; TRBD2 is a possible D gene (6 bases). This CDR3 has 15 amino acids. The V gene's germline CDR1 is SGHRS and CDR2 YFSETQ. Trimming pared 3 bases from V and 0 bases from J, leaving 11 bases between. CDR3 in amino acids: CASSSGLSSTDTQYF. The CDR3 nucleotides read TGCGCCAGCAGCTCCGGACTATCCAGCACAGATACGCAGTATTTT.

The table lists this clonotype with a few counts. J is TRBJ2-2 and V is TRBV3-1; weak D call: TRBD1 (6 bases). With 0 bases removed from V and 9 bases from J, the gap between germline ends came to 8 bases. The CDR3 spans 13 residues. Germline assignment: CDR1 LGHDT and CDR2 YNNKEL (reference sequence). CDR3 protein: CASSQDQGRELFF. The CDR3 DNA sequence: TGTGCCAGCAGCCAAGATCAGGGGAGGGAGCTGTTTTTT.

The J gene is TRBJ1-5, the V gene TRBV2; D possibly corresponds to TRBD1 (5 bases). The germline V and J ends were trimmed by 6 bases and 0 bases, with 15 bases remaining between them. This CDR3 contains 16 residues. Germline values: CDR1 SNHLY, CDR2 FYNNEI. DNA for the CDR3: TGTGCCAGCAGAGCCTCGGACAAGACTAGCAATCAGCCCCAGCATTTT. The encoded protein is CASRASDKTSNQPQHF.

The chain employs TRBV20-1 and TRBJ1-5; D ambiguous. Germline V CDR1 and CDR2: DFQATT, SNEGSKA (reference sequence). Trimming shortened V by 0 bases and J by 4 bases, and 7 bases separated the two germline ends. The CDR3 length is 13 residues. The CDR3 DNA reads TGCAGTGCTAGAGAACAGCCTAATCAGCCCCAGCATTTT. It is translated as CSAREQPNQPQHF.

CDR3 region: CASSKVDPGLKKYEQYF. The CDR3 nucleotides read TGTGCCAGCAGCAAAGTAGATCCGGGACTCAAAAAATACGAGCAGTACTTC. J is TRBJ2-7 and V is TRBV21-1; the table names TRBD2, a call not compared with the DNA. TRBV21-1 is listed as a pseudogene. The CDR3 spans 17 residues.

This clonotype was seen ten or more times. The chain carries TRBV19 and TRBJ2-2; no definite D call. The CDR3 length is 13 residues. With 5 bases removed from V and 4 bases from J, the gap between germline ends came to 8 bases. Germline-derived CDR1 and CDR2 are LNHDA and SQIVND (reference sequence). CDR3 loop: CASSFAGTGELFF. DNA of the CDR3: TGTGCCAGTAGTTTTGCAGGCACCGGGGAGCTGTTTTTT.

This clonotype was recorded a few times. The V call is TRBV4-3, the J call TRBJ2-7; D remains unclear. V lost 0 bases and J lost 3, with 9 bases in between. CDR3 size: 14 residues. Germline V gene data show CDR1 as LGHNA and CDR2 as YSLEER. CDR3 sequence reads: CASSQDLTVYEQYF. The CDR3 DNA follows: TGCGCCAGCAGCCAAGATTTAACAGTCTACGAGCAGTACTTC.

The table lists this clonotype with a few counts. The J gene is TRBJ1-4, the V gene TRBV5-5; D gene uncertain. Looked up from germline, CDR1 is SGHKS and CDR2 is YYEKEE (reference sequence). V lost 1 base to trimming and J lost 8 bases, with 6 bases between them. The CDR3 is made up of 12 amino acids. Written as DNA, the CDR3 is TGTGCCAGCAGCTTGCTGGGAGAAAAACTGTTTTTT. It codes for CASSLLGEKLFF.

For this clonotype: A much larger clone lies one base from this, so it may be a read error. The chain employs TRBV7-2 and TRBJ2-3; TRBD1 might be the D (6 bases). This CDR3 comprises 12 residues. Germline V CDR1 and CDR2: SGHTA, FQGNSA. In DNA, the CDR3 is TGTGTCAGCAGCCAAGGGGGAGATACGCAGTATTTT. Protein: CVSSQGGDTQYF.

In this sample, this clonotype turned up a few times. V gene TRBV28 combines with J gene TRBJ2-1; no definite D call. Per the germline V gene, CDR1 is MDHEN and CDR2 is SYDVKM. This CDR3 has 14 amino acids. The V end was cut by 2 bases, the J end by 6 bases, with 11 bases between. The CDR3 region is CASSLDRLGNEQFF. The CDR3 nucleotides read TGTGCCAGCAGTTTAGACCGACTTGGCAATGAGCAGTTCTTC.

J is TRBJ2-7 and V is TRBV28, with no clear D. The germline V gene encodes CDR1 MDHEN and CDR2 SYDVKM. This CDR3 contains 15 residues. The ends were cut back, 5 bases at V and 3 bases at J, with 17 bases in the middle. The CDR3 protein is CASSETAFSYYEQYF. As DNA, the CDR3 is TGTGCCAGCAGTGAAACGGCCTTCAGCTACTACGAGCAGTACTTC.

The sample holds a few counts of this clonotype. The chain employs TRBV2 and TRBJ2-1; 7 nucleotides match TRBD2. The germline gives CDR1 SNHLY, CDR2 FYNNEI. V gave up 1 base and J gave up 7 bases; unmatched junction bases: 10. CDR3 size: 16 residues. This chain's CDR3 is CASSEGRGGRRNEQFF. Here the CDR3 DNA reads TGTGCCAGCAGTGAAGGGCGCGGGGGTAGAAGAAATGAGCAGTTCTTC.

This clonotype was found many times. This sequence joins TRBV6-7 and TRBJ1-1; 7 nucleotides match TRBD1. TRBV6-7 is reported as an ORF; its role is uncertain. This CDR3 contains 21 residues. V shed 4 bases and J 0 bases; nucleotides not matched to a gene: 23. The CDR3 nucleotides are TGTGCCAGCAGTTCGGGAACGACTCCCCATATTCAGGGACAGCTGAACACTGAAGCTTTCTTT. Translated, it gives CASSSGTTPHIQGQLNTEAFF.